This T cell receptor (beta chain) derives from a study of blood T cells in healthy people across ages (dated by TCRdb to between 2014 and 2017). For the wider study: Template switching captured roughly one uniquely barcoded TCR beta cDNA molecule per two T cells in model experiments. To track age-related changes in TCR beta repertoire diversity, the study relied on deep sequencing normalized with unique cDNA molecular identifiers. The donors were split into four age groups: young (average about 15 years), middle-aged (roughly 40), aged (approximately 59) and long-lived (approximately 80). For two donors (one aged 18 to 29 and one aged 80 or older), the study analyzed two additional independent replicas of 1 million unique cDNA reads from the same blood draw.

The method was 5' RACE. For sequencing, an Illumina HiSeq 2500 was employed. The second PCR ran for roughly 7 to 12 cycles and used a J-beta primer mix along with a sample-barcoded 5' primer. Each TCR beta cDNA molecule received a unique molecular identifier from a template-switch 5' adaptor carrying 12 random nucleotides. Each sample yielded at least 2.5 million CDR3-containing paired-end reads. All of the RNA was converted into first-strand cDNA using the Mint cDNA synthesis kit, with a TRBC-specific oligonucleotide serving as the primer. Following uracil-DNA glycosylase treatment, all cDNA underwent a first 18-cycle PCR with the universal primers M1SS and BC2_uni_R. Concerning the study's data processing: For normalization, 1 million high-quality reads were randomly selected from each sample, with every read carrying a distinct molecular identifier. Reads sharing molecular identifiers were discarded rather than binned into consensus sequences. MiTCR, set to a Q25 quality threshold and the strictest error-elimination algorithm, was used for CDR3 identification, clonotype clustering and error correction. A nonparametric unseen species model with Euler transformation was used to estimate a lower bound on total TCR beta diversity. In-frame beta chains were kept once TCRdb had trimmed the public reads at Q25 with fastp and called clones with MiXCR. Rows are unified per CDR3 protein, each entry keeping the most common DNA and genes. These V and J calls are TCRdb output, not the study's own analysis. This sample comprises around 1,000,000 distinct CDR3 sequences, approximately 25% of them detected only once. The ten largest clonotypes hold around 0.75% of the sample.

Cut back by 4 bases and 2 bases, the V and J ends lie 11 bases apart. Spanning cysteine to phenylalanine, the CDR3 consists of 13 amino acids. The retained sequence is limited to the CDR3, 39 bases, with the frame set at the first base. Reading the germline V gene gives CDR1 SQVTM and CDR2 ANQGSEA. What the authors observed across the whole study: Because donor CMV infection status was unknown, age-related changes in expanded clonotypes were potentially confounded. Total diversity estimates from one million sequenced T cells were considered lower bounds and underestimates. Because profiling used bulk unsorted PBMCs, naive and antigen-experienced compartments could not be compared conclusively. Compared with the aged group, the long-lived group had more naive CD4+ T cells, fewer expanded clones and increased TCR diversity, suggesting age selection. Observed TCR beta diversity per million T cells fell roughly linearly with age, and a significant reduction was already apparent by age around 36. There was a strong correlation between observed TCR beta diversity and the percentage of naive T cells measured by flow cytometry.

The donors were 40 or so Caucasian individuals from Russia, aged roughly 6 to 100 years, who were systemically healthy. Each donor gave about 10 milliliters of peripheral blood, drawn into EDTA-treated Vacutainer tubes. Ficoll-Paque density-gradient centrifugation was used to isolate PBMCs, with at least 7 million per sample. Trizol reagent was used to extract total RNA from PBMCs, with at least 5.5 micrograms per sample. The percentages of naive CD45RAhigh/CD27high T cells were determined by flow cytometry on a PBMC aliquot from every donor. This clonotype was found a few times. What antigen it recognizes has not been identified. Base-call qualities are not available, and no considerably larger clone is one nucleotide away. This same sample was also part of a study on T cells of mothers and their children. Per that second paper: Donors were nine systemically healthy Caucasian individuals: three mothers and their six children. cDNA synthesis consumed the entire amount of extracted RNA, loaded at about 1.5 ug RNA in each 15 ul reaction. In the second PCR, sample barcodes and 2-4 random nucleotides were introduced via the M1S primer. More than 9 million TCR beta CDR3 reads were obtained from each mother, and approximately 3 million reads were obtained from each child. TCR recombination output is similarly shaped by thymic selection in related and unrelated pairs, with a minor effect exerted by inherited differences. Related mother-child pairs always showed normalized repertoire overlap that was slightly higher than in unrelated mother-child pairs, though the difference was never significant. No persistent microchimeric T cell clones were detected, at a sensitivity of roughly 99 clones per million clonotypes. In the study, deep NGS was used to compare the TCR beta repertoires of mothers and children, and features distinguishing related mother-child pairs from unrelated individuals were sought. Mothers averaged about 37 +/- 4 years of age and children averaged about 12 +/- 4 years. Libraries were sequenced on Illumina HiSeq 2000 with 100+100 nt paired-end reads after adapter ligation with NEBNext reagents. To avoid cross-contamination, the mother libraries and the child libraries were prepared a month apart and sequenced in separate runs. Each donor had between roughly 450,000 and 2,300,000 distinct TCR beta clonotypes identified. Naive TCR beta clonotypes were estimated from low-frequency clonotypes matched to each donor's FACS-determined naive share, without sorting.

The chain employs TRBV29-1 and TRBJ1-1, with TRBD1 perhaps the D gene, on 5 matching bases. The clonotype comes from a girl aged 2-10 years in good health. Sequenced material: blood. The nucleotide sequence is TGCAGCGTTGCATGGGGCAGCAACACTGAAGCTTTCTTT. Its product reads: CSVAWGSNTEAFF.